The clone carrying this T cell receptor beta chain was counted ten times or more. The antigen is not known. Among the patients, none had received any treatment before thyroid surgery. The sample comes from a study of metastatic and nonmetastatic thyroid tumors. Study-level background: Repertoires were compared across blood and tumor or nodule tissue from malignant and benign thyroid patients. Notes on the study in general: As reported, TCR beta diversity in blood and tumor was significantly higher in malignant thyroid tumors than in benign nodules.

Germline lookup yields CDR1 MNHEY and CDR2 SMNVEV (reference sequence). The CDR3 loop spans 15 amino acids. J gave up 6 bases and V 2 bases, and 6 bases lay outside the gene matches. In the source study's methods: What underpinned the distant-metastasis classifier for papillary thyroid cancer was the set of CDR3 differences across clinicopathological groups. Through MiXCR, TCRdb re-clonotyped the PCR reads. These V and J calls are TCRdb output, not the study's own analysis. The repertoire holds 25,000 to 30,000 clones, with 20% to 25% as singletons. The sequence was obtained from a male donor with papillary thyroid cancer or a benign thyroid nodule (not recorded which). Some clones in this sample may be carry-over from other donors' samples. The chain uses TRBV27 and TRBJ2-1; TRBD2 matches 8 bases. What was sequenced was blood. For the CDR3, the DNA is TGTGCCAGCAGTTTAGGGCGGGAGGCGCTCAATGAGCAGTTCTTC. It encodes CASSLGREALNEQFF.